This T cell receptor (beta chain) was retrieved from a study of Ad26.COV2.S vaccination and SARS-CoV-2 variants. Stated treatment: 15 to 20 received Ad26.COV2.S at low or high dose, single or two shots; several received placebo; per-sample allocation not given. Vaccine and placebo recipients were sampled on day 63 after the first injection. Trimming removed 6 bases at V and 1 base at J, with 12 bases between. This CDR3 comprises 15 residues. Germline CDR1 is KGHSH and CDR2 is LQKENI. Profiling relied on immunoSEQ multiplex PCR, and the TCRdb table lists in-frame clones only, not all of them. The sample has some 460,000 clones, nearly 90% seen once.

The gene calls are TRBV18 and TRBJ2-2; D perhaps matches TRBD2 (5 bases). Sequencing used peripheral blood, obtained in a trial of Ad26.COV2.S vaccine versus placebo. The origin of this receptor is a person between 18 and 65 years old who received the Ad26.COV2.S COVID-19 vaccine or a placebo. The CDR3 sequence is CASSRVGGNTGELFF. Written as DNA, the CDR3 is TGTGCCAGCTCGCGGGTAGGCGGGAACACCGGGGAGCTGTTTTTT.